One TCR beta chain is described in this entry. Profiling relied on immunoSEQ multiplex PCR, and the TCRdb table lists in-frame clones only, not all of them. The sample yields thousands of clones, more than 65% seen once. The sample belongs to a study of neoadjuvant anti-PD-1 for oral cavity cancer. Cohort: HPV-negative, locally advanced oral cavity squamous cell carcinoma patients. The specimen was PBMCs, collected before nivolumab (anti-PD-1) treatment. The source is a person aged 35 to 85 with oral cavity squamous cell carcinoma.

The CDR3 region has the DNA TGTGCCAGTAGTGAGGGATCGGTCGGGTACACCATATATTTT. It encodes CASSEGSVGYTIYF. The V and J genes are TRBV19 and TRBJ1-3, with D unclear. Germline V gives CDR1 LNHDA, CDR2 SQIVND (reference sequence). Trimming cost V 5 bases and J 8 bases, with 16 bases left between them. The CDR3 sequence is 14 residues long.